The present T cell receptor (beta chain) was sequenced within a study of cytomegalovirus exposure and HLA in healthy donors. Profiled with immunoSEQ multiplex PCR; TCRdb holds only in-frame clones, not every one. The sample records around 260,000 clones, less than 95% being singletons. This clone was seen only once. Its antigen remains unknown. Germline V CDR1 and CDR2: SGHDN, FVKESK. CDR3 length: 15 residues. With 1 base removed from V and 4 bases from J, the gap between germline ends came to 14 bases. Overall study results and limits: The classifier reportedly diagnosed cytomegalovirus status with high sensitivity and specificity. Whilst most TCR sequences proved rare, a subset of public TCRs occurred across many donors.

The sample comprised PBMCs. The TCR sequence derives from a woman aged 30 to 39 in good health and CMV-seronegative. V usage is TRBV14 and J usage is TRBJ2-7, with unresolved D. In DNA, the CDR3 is TGTGCCAGCAGCCAAGGACAACTCTTTTTTTACGAGCAGTACTTC. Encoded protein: CASSQGQLFFYEQYF. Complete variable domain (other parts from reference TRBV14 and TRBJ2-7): EAGVTQFPSHSVIEKGQTVTLRCDPISGHDNLYWYRRVMGKEIKFLLHFVKESKQDESGMPNNRFLAERTGGTYSTLKVQPAELEDSGVYFCASSQGQLFFYEQYFGPGTRLTVT.